This TCR beta chain emerged from a study of T cells in narcolepsy (dated by TCRdb to the late 2010s). General notes on the study: Healthy control donors were enrolled in the study alongside patients who had narcolepsy type 1 or type 2 (NT1, NT2). The study used TCR Vbeta sequencing to track clonotypes in blood and CSF while looking for autoreactive T cells in narcolepsy patients that target self-antigens of hypocretin neurons (hypocretin, TRIB2). Paper-wide results and their limitations: Certain blood memory CD4+ repertoires from patients and controls had no sequences that matched autoreactive T cell clones. Patients and controls had similar numbers of sequenced blood memory CD4+ clonotypes, with averages of some 40,000 in patients and over 30,000 in controls. Plots that compared CSF and blood CD4+ T cell clonotypes from the same patient highlighted HCRT-specific and TRIB2-specific autoreactive clonotypes. Autoreactive clonotypes were reported to be detected serially in the blood of the same patients and of different patients, but not in the blood of healthy controls.

A remark on this clone: The clone's antigen remains unknown. Base qualities are not recorded, but no much larger clone differs from it by a single base.

For TCR Vbeta sequencing, memory CD4+ T cells were sorted ex vivo from the peripheral blood of narcolepsy patients and healthy controls. Libraries were built with the immunoSEQ multiplex PCR assay. This immuneACCESS table, as held by TCRdb, lists in-frame sequences with V and J called but not all clones. Of the missing ones, under half trace to an unresolved V gene in checked studies; the others have no known cause. The sample yields about 40,000 clones; more than 70% were counted once. Clones ranked in the top ten supply less than 1.5% of the sample. The receptor was derived from a human donor with narcolepsy. The sequenced sample consisted of CD45RA- memory CD4+ T cells from PBMCs. Reading the label with the study, this specimen's cell subset or site is: memory T cells sorted ex vivo from peripheral blood.

CDR3 sequence: CASSLSRQGGELFF. The base sequence is TGTGCCAGCAGCTTATCACGACAGGGCGGGGAGCTGTTTTTT. The rearranged chain carries TRBV7-8 and TRBJ2-2, with TRBD1 identical over 7 junction bases. CDR1 SGHVS and CDR2 FQNEAQ were looked up in the germline V gene. The CDR3 spans 14 residues, from the cysteine through the phenylalanine. The only DNA kept is the CDR3, 42 bases in frame from the first base. V is pruned by 2 bases and J by 7 bases, leaving 4 bases of the junction without a gene match.